The 32 T cell receptor beta chains reported below all come from one sample, sequenced in a study of T cells in pancreatic ductal adenocarcinoma. Only in-frame clones appear in the TCRdb table, and some are missing; sequencing was by immunoSEQ multiplex PCR. This table holds 85,000 to 120,000 clones, about 95% found once. Surgery without prior neoadjuvant therapy was the treatment of the selected pancreatic ductal adenocarcinoma patients. Sequenced material: PBMCs. These receptor sequences come from a human donor with pancreatic ductal adenocarcinoma.

The J gene is TRBJ1-3, the V gene TRBV30; D uncertain. The CDR3 consists of 15 residues. V was clipped by 2 bases and J by 3 bases, with 14 bases between them. The germline gives CDR1 GTSNPN, CDR2 SVGIG (reference sequence). DNA for the CDR3: TGTGCCTGGAGTCGGGGAGGGTTACATGGAAACACCATATATTTT. Translating gives CAWSRGGLHGNTIYF.

This rearrangement joins TRBV5-4 to TRBJ2-7; 10 bases align to TRBD1. The ends lost 2 bases at V and 5 bases at J; junction bases unmatched: 4. The germline CDR1 and CDR2 sequences are SGHNT and YYREEE (reference sequence). The CDR3 has 14 amino acids. DNA of the CDR3: TGTGCCAGCAGCTTATTGACAGGGGGCGACGAGCAGTACTTC. Encoded protein: CASSLLTGGDEQYF.

J is TRBJ2-7 and V is TRBV5-1; D gene ambiguous. Germline values: CDR1 SGHRS, CDR2 YFSETQ. V was cut by 1 base and J by 7 bases, with 12 bases left in between. The CDR3 is 13 residues long. The CDR3 nucleotides read TGCGCCAGCAGCTTGATGAGCGATTTGGAGCAGTACTTC. This codes for CASSLMSDLEQYF.

CDR3 protein: CASSPSSSLSADTQYF. DNA of the CDR3: TGTGCCAGCTCACCATCCTCTTCACTATCAGCAGATACGCAGTATTTT. The chain links TRBV18 to TRBJ2-3; no definite D call. This CDR3 contains 16 residues. Germline values: CDR1 KGHSH, CDR2 LQKENI. V lost 2 bases and J lost 4, with 16 bases in between.

The genes are TRBV9 and TRBJ2-2; D not certain. The CDR3 spans 13 residues. CDR1 and CDR2 (germline): SGDLS, YYNGEE. Between the trimmed V and J ends, which lost 2 bases and 2 bases, there was a span of 4 bases. The CDR3 loop is CASSVSNTGELFF. The CDR3 DNA follows: TGTGCCAGCAGCGTTAGCAACACCGGGGAGCTGTTTTTT. The variable domain in full, with the rest retrieved from reference TRBV9 and TRBJ2-2, is DSGVTQTPKHLITATGQRVTLRCSPRSGDLSVYWYQQSLDQGLQFLIQYYNGEERAKGNILERFSAQQFPDLHSELNLSSLELGDSALYFCASSVSNTGELFFGEGSRLTVL.

The chain has TRBV18 and TRBJ2-5, with D perhaps matching TRBD1 (6 bases). This CDR3 comprises 14 residues. Per germline, CDR1 KGHSH and CDR2 LQKENI. The V end lost 2 bases, the J end lost 4 bases, and 11 bases lay between the germline ends. The chain's CDR3 is CASSPSRGGETQYF. CDR3 nucleotide sequence: TGTGCCAGCTCACCAAGTAGAGGGGGAGAGACCCAGTACTTC.

The chain has TRBV30 and TRBJ1-5; D possibly corresponds to TRBD1 (5 bases). CDR3 length equals 14 residues. With 1 base removed from V and 7 bases from J, the gap between germline ends came to 14 bases. Germline CDR1 reads GTSNPN; CDR2 reads SVGIG (reference sequence). For the CDR3, the DNA is TGTGCCTGGAGTGGGGGGGGGAGGATCCAGCCCCAGCATTTT. Translation: CAWSGGGRIQPQHF. Variable domain in full (rest from reference TRBV30 and TRBJ1-5): SQTIHQWPATLVQPVGSPLSLECTVEGTSNPNLYWYRQAAGRGLQLLFYSVGIGQISSEVPQNLSASRPQDRQFILSSKKLLLSDSGFYLCAWSGGGRIQPQHFGDGTRLSIL.

The chain combines TRBV6-1 with TRBJ1-5, with TRBD1 as a possible D gene (6 bases). Germline V gives CDR1 MNHNS, CDR2 SASEGT. The germline V and J ends were trimmed by 4 bases and 2 bases, with 9 bases remaining between them. This CDR3 spans 14 amino acids. The DNA for the CDR3 is TGTGCCAGCAGTGGAGCAGGGGGCAATCAGCCCCAGCATTTT. Translating it yields CASSGAGGNQPQHF.

This chain's CDR3 is CASPPPGTSDSYEQYF. CDR3 DNA: TGTGCCAGCCCTCCACCCGGGACTAGCGACTCCTACGAGCAGTACTTC. The chain couples TRBV28 to TRBJ2-7; 10 bases match TRBD2. The CDR3 extends over 16 amino acids. The V gene's germline CDR1 is MDHEN and CDR2 SYDVKM. V lost 8 bases to trimming and J lost 0 bases; unmatched junction nucleotides: 10.

The chain employs TRBV11-2 and TRBJ2-5; 9 bases are a match to TRBD1. CDR3 length: 16 amino acids. Germline trimming cut 1 base from V and 2 bases from J; bases unmatched to any gene: 5. Germline V gives CDR1 SGHAT, CDR2 FQNNGV. The CDR3 region is CASSLVGGQGQETQYF. CDR3 sequence (DNA): TGTGCCAGCAGCTTAGTGGGGGGACAGGGACAAGAGACCCAGTACTTC.

The rearrangement uses TRBV5-4 and TRBJ2-2; tentatively, D is TRBD1 (6 bases). Trimming stripped 4 bases from V and 0 bases from J, with 13 bases between. The CDR3 length is 16 residues. Germline V CDR1 and CDR2: SGHNT, YYREEE (reference sequence). CDR3 nucleotide sequence: TGTGCCAGCAGCCTACAGGGATCGGCGAACACCGGGGAGCTGTTTTTT. Protein: CASSLQGSANTGELFF.

J is TRBJ2-7 and V is TRBV28; D gene uncertain. V dropped 2 bases and J dropped 2 bases, with 10 bases sitting between them. The length of the CDR3 is 14 residues. CDR1 MDHEN and CDR2 SYDVKM come from the germline V gene. This chain's CDR3 is CASSLPQDTYEQYF. CDR3 bases: TGTGCCAGCAGTTTACCGCAAGACACCTACGAGCAGTACTTC.

V and J are TRBV28 and TRBJ1-5; D remains unclear. The CDR3 sequence is 14 residues long. Per germline, CDR1 MDHEN and CDR2 SYDVKM. V was cut by 8 bases and J by 4 bases, with 15 bases left in between. This CDR3 reads CASAPGDGNQPQHF. The CDR3 region has the DNA TGTGCCAGCGCCCCCGGGGATGGGAATCAGCCCCAGCATTTT.

The rearrangement joins TRBV12-5 to TRBJ2-5; 10 nucleotides align to TRBD1. Per the germline V gene, CDR1 is LGHNT and CDR2 is FRNRAP. V shed 6 bases, J shed 5 bases, and the junction held 3 bases outside the gene matches. There are 13 residues in the CDR3. The CDR3 nucleotides are TGTGCTAGTGGCCTGGGACAGGGGGAGACCCAGTACTTC. Its translation is CASGLGQGETQYF.

This sequence joins TRBV5-1 and TRBJ1-3; 8 bases fit TRBD1. This CDR3 spans 18 amino acids. With V trimmed by 5 bases and J by 0 bases, 13 bases remained unmatched. The germline V gene has CDR1 SGHRS and CDR2 YFSETQ. CDR3 sequence (DNA): TGCGCCAGCAGTGAGTCGGACAGGGCCTCAGGCTCTGGAAACACCATATATTTT. Its protein product is CASSESDRASGSGNTIYF.

The chain joins TRBV27 to TRBJ2-7; weak D call: TRBD2 (6 bases). This CDR3 is built from 15 residues. Per germline, CDR1 MNHEY and CDR2 SMNVEV (reference sequence). Trimming took 2 bases from V and 8 from J, leaving 19 bases between them. CDR3 nucleotides: TGTGCCAGCAGTTTAGCGGGATTAGGGGTGAGGAAGCAGTACTTC. It codes for CASSLAGLGVRKQYF.

CDR3 in DNA: TGTGCCAGCAGTTTCCGGCCGGGGAAGCGGAACACTGAAGCTTTCTTT. Its protein product is CASSFRPGKRNTEAFF. The J gene is TRBJ1-1, the V gene TRBV28; D is ambiguous. The CDR3 consists of 16 residues. Deletions cut 3 bases from V and 1 base from J, with 15 bases between. From germline, CDR1 is MDHEN and CDR2 SYDVKM.

The chain recombines TRBV30 with TRBJ1-2; D gene uncertain. CDR3 size: 11 residues. V dropped 5 bases and J dropped 4 bases, with 8 bases sitting between them. Germline V gives CDR1 GTSNPN, CDR2 SVGIG (reference sequence). CDR3 sequence reads: CAWARGYGYTF. In DNA, the CDR3 is TGTGCCTGGGCTCGGGGCTATGGCTACACCTTC.

This clone was observed a handful of times. The genes are TRBV4-1 and TRBJ2-7; TRBD2 is a possible D gene (6 bases). V lost 1 base to trimming and J lost 6 bases, with 19 bases between them. Germline CDR1 is MGHRA and CDR2 is YSYEKL. The CDR3 extends over 16 amino acids. Written as DNA, the CDR3 is TGCGCCAGCAGCCAAGTCGTTCTCGGCGGGGATGGCGAGCAGTACTTC. It specifies CASSQVVLGGDGEQYF.

The V call is TRBV6-4, the J call TRBJ2-1; D might be TRBD1 (5 bases). Trimming removed 2 bases at V and 6 bases at J, with 14 bases between. Per the germline V gene, CDR1 is MRHNA and CDR2 is SNTAGT. The CDR3 loop spans 15 amino acids. CDR3 protein: CASSDGAERSNEQFF. CDR3 nucleotide sequence: TGTGCCAGCAGTGACGGGGCAGAGCGCAGCAATGAGCAGTTCTTC.

This chain connects TRBV7-2 to TRBJ2-5; 9 bases match TRBD2. The CDR3 totals 15 residues. The V segment lost 2 bases and the J segment 5 bases; nucleotides outside the gene matches: 6. Germline V gene sequence: CDR1 SGHTA, CDR2 FQGNSA. The CDR3 sequence is CASSLSAGGPETQYF. For the CDR3, the DNA is TGTGCCAGCAGCTTATCGGCGGGAGGGCCGGAGACCCAGTACTTC.

The chain couples TRBV30 to TRBJ2-5, with TRBD2 identical over 8 bases. CDR1 is GTSNPN and CDR2 is SVGIG in the germline V gene (reference sequence). The CDR3 sequence is 15 residues long. V was clipped by 4 bases and J by 6 bases; unmatched bases: 13. In nucleotides, the CDR3 is TGTGCCTGGACCCCCGGCGGGGGGCGTCGGAAGACCCAGTACTTC. Amino acids: CAWTPGGGRRKTQYF.

The chain employs TRBV5-1 and TRBJ1-2, with TRBD1 as a possible D gene (6 bases). The V end was cut by 4 bases, the J end by 2 bases, with 12 bases between. Germline V gene lookup returns CDR1 SGHRS and CDR2 YFSETQ. The CDR3 loop spans 14 amino acids. The CDR3 DNA is TGCGCCAGCAGCCCCAGGACAGACAACTATGGCTACACCTTC. This sequence encodes CASSPRTDNYGYTF.

In its sample, this clone was seen once. V gene TRBV2 combines with J gene TRBJ2-3, with 7 bases aligning to TRBD1. The CDR3 sequence is 14 residues long. Trimming cost V 8 bases and J 4 bases; bases outside gene matches: 9. Germline CDR1 is SNHLY and CDR2 is FYNNEI. The CDR3 is CASYSQGWADTQYF. For the CDR3, the DNA is TGTGCCAGCTACTCACAGGGGTGGGCAGATACGCAGTATTTT.

The chain links TRBV29-1 to TRBJ2-1, with TRBD2 matching 8 bases. The CDR3 length is 14 residues. V shed 1 base, J shed 9 bases, and the junction held 8 bases outside the gene matches. Germline assignment: CDR1 SQVTM and CDR2 ANQGSEA. This chain's CDR3 is CSVEVGLGIGEQFF. CDR3 bases: TGCAGCGTTGAAGTGGGACTAGGAATAGGTGAGCAGTTCTTC.

V gene TRBV7-8 combines with J gene TRBJ2-7; D unclear. Germline V gene data show CDR1 as SGHVS and CDR2 as FQNEAQ. CDR3 length: 13 residues. The V gene lost 1 base and the J gene lost 0 bases, with 4 bases spanning the gap. This CDR3 reads CASSLDSSYEQYF. The DNA for the CDR3 is TGTGCCAGCAGCTTAGACAGCTCCTACGAGCAGTACTTC.

The genes are TRBV6-1 and TRBJ2-2; D possibly corresponds to TRBD2 (5 bases). Per the germline V gene, CDR1 is MNHNS and CDR2 is SASEGT. Trimming took off 11 bases at V and 6 bases at J, with 16 bases between the two ends. The CDR3 runs 13 residues. The CDR3, as DNA: TGTGCCCTAGCATTTTCCGGGGCCGGGGAGCTGTTTTTT. Protein: CALAFSGAGELFF.

The CDR3 DNA sequence: TGTGCCAGCAGATACATCCCGACAGGTGCCCAGGGGGCTAGCACAGATACGCAGTATTTT. Its translation is CASRYIPTGAQGASTDTQYF. The rearrangement joins TRBV28 to TRBJ2-3, with 8 bases matching TRBD1. CDR1 and CDR2 (germline): MDHEN, SYDVKM. V lost 6 bases to trimming and J lost 0 bases; unmatched junction nucleotides: 20. The CDR3 is made up of 20 amino acids.

This clone came up once. The rearrangement joins TRBV2 to TRBJ2-7; TRBD2 matches 10 bases. This CDR3 has 17 residues. Trimming cost V 0 bases and J 9 bases; bases outside gene matches: 14. CDR1 is SNHLY and CDR2 is FYNNEI in the germline V gene. The DNA for the CDR3 is TGTGCCAGCAGTGAAGCGCTAGCGGGAGAAAGCATACGAGGGCAGTACTTC. It yields the protein CASSEALAGESIRGQYF.

For the CDR3, the DNA is TGCACCAGCAGCCAAGATCTGGGAGAAGGCTTAGCCAAAAACATTCAGTACTTC. Amino acids: CTSSQDLGEGLAKNIQYF. V usage is TRBV1 and J usage is TRBJ2-4; TRBD2, the table's D call, was not compared with the DNA. TRBV1 is noted as a pseudogene. The CDR3 contains 18 residues.

The CDR3 DNA sequence: TGCGCCAGCAGCCGTGAGTGGGCCGTCCCCGACACAGATACGCAGTATTTT. This gives the protein CASSREWAVPDTDTQYF. The chain couples TRBV4-1 to TRBJ2-3, with unresolved D. The CDR3 has 17 amino acids. The V gene lost 4 bases and the J gene lost 2 bases, with 19 bases spanning the gap. The germline V gene has CDR1 MGHRA and CDR2 YSYEKL.

This chain links TRBV7-9 with TRBJ2-1; D may be TRBD1 (7 bases). Trimming removed 5 bases from V and 4 bases from J, with 12 bases in between. This CDR3 has 14 amino acids. Per germline, CDR1 SEHNR and CDR2 FQNEAQ (reference sequence). The CDR3 spells CASSAQGRYNEQFF. The CDR3 DNA reads TGTGCCAGCAGCGCACAGGGGAGGTACAATGAGCAGTTCTTC. The full variable domain, its missing parts supplied by reference TRBV7-9 and TRBJ2-1, is DTGVSQNPRHKITKRGQNVTFRCDPISEHNRLYWYRQTLGQGPEFLTYFQNEAQLEKSRLLSDRFSAERPKGSFSTLEIQRTEQGDSAMYLCASSAQGRYNEQFFGPGTRLTVL.